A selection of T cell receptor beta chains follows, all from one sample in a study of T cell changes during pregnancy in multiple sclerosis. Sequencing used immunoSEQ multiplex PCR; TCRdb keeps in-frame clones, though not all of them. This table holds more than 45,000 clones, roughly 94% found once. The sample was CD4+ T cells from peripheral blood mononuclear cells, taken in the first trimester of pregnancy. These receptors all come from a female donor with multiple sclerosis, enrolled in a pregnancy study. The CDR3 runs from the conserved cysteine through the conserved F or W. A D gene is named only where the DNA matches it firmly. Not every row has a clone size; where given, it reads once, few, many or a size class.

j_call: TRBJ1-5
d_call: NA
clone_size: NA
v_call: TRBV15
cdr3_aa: CATSRDEEQPQHF
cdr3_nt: TGTGCCACCAGCAGAGACGAGGAACAGCCCCAGCATTTT

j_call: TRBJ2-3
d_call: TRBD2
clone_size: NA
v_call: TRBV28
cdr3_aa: CASRGAGGNTDTQYF
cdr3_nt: TGTGCCAGCAGGGGAGCGGGGGGAAACACAGATACGCAGTATTTT

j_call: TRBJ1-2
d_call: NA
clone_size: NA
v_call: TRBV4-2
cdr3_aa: CASSQTGRVNYGYTF
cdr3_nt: TGTGCCAGCAGCCAAACAGGGAGAGTCAACTATGGCTACACCTTC

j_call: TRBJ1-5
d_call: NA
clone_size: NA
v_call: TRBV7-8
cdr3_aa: CASSLGSGGFSAQHF
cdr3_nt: TGTGCCAGCAGCTTAGGGTCAGGAGGTTTTTCAGCCCAGCATTTT

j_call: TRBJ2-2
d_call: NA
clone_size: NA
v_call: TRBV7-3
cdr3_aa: CASSLGNPGTGELFF
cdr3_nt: TGTGCCAGCAGCTTAGGCAACCCCGGGACCGGGGAGCTGTTTTTT

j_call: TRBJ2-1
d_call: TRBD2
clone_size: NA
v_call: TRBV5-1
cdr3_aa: CASSFGGGDNEQFF
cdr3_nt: TGCGCCAGCAGCTTCGGCGGGGGTGACAATGAGCAGTTCTTC

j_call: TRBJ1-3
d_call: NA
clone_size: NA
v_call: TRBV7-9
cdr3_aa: CASSIMGIDSGNTIYF
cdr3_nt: TGTGCCAGCAGCATTATGGGCATCGACTCTGGAAACACCATATATTTT

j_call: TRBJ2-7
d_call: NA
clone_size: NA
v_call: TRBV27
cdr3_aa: CATSPSSRGLEQYF
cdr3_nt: TGTGCCACCTCCCCCTCTAGCCGGGGTCTCGAGCAGTACTTC

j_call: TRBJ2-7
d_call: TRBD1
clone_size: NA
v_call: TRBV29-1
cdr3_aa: CSVSLRDRGRYEQYF
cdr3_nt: TGCAGCGTTAGCCTGCGGGACAGGGGAAGGTACGAGCAGTACTTC

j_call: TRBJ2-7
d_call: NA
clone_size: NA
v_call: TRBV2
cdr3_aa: CASSVQMGYYEQYF
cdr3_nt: TGTGCCAGCAGTGTACAGATGGGCTACTACGAGCAGTACTTC

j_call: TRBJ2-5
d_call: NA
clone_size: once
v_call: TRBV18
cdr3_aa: CASSPPTTRETQYF
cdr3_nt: TGTGCCAGCTCACCACCGACTACAAGGGAGACCCAGTACTTC

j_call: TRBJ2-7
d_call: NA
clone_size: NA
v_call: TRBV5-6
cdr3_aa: CASSTMDSTFYEQYF
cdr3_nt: TGTGCCAGCAGCACAATGGACAGCACCTTCTACGAGCAGTACTTC

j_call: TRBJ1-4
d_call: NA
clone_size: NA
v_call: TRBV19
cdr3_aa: CASSLVNSEKLFF
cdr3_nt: TGTGCCAGTAGTTTAGTCAACAGTGAAAAACTGTTTTTT

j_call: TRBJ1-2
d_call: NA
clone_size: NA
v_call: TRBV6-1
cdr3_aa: CASSELIHGYTF
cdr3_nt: TGTGCCAGCAGTGAACTAATCCATGGCTACACCTTC

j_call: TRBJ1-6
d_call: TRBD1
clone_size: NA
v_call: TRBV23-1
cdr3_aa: CASSQRDSYNSPLHF
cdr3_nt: TGCGCCAGCAGTCAACGGGACAGCTATAATTCACCCCTCCACTTT

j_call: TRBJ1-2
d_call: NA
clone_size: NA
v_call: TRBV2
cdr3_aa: CASKRTLSGRGYTF
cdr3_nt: TGTGCCAGCAAACGGACCCTTTCGGGAAGAGGCTACACCTTC

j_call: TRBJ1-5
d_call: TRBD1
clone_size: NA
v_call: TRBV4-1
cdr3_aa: CASSLAILTGANQPQHF
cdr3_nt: TGCGCCAGCAGCCTAGCTATTCTCACAGGGGCCAATCAGCCCCAGCATTTT

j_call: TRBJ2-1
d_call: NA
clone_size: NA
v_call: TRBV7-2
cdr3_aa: CASSLGISFLNEQFF
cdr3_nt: TGTGCCAGCAGCCTCGGGATTAGTTTTCTCAATGAGCAGTTCTTC

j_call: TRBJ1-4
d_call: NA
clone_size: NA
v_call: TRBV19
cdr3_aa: CASKQGTNEKLFF
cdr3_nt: TGTGCCAGTAAACAGGGAACTAATGAAAAACTGTTTTTT